This TCR beta chain was captured by sequencing in a study of shared clonotypes between healthy human individuals. Study results and limitations: Among the subsets, naive ones generally showed larger estimated richness than memory ones.

An even split of each subset's genomic DNA across several immunoSEQ plates was performed. Sequencing used immunoSEQ multiplex PCR; TCRdb keeps in-frame clones, though not all of them. The sample has around 1.6 million clones, 95% to 99% seen once. On this clone itself: Its antigen is as yet unknown.

Specimen: naive CD4+ T cells sorted from blood. Subset meaning: CD45RA+ positively selected. This clonotype was obtained from a man under 40 in good health.

The CDR3, as DNA: TGTGCCAGCAGTGCCTCGACGAGTGGCTACACCTTC. Its protein product is CASSASTSGYTF. The chain carries TRBV28 and TRBJ1-2; D not resolved. Germline loops: CDR1 MDHEN, CDR2 SYDVKM. The CDR3 loop spans 12 amino acids. V was clipped by 5 bases and J by 7 bases, with 11 bases between them.